This TCR beta chain was profiled in a study of blood T cell repertoires in COVID-19. The wider study: COVID-19 samples, acute and convalescent, were from the United States, Italy and Spain.

Trimming cost V 5 bases and J 0 bases, with 16 bases left between them. CDR1 SNHLY and CDR2 FYNNEI come from the germline V gene. The CDR3 contains 16 residues. The Seattle site enrolled patients during active infection and followed them longitudinally. Study processing details: Counts of nucleated cells, estimated from reference gene primer amplification, were obtained. Some clones are missing from TCRdb's copy, which holds only in-frame ones; the method was immunoSEQ multiplex PCR. V and J calls and clone size are those listed in that table; D and trimming were worked out from the DNA. Of approximately 280,000 clones in the sample, about nine tenths were seen once.

This chain uses TRBV2 with TRBJ1-1; D unclear. The sequenced sample consisted of peripheral blood. The origin of this receptor is a woman in her twenties or thirties with COVID-19, enrolled during active disease. CDR3: CASSPYSRSMNTEAFF. CDR3 in DNA: TGTGCCAGCAGTCCATATAGCCGGAGCATGAACACTGAAGCTTTCTTT.